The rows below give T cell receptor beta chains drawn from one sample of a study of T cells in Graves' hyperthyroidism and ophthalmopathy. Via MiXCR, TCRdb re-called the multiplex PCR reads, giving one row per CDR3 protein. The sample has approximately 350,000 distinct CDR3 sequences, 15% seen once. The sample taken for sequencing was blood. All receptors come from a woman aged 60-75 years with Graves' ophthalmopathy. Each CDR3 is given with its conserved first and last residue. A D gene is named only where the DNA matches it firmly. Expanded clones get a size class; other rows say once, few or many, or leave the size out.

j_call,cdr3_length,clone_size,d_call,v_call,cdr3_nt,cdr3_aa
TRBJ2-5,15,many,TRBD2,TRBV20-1,TGCAGTGCTAGAGAATTCGAGCGGGGACAAGAGACCCAGTACTTC,CSAREFERGQETQYF
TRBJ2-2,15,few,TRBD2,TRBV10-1,TGCGCCAGTAGGAAGGGTAGCGGGAATACCGGGGAGCTGTTTTTT,CASRKGSGNTGELFF
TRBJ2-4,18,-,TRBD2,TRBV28,TGTGCCAGCAGTTTATCGGGGGGACTAGCGGGAGTGGAAAACATTCAGTACTTC,CASSLSGGLAGVENIQYF
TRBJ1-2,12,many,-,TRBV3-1,TGTGCCAGCAGCCCAGGGGATAGCGGCTACACCTTC,CASSPGDSGYTF
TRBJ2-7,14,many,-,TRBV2,TGTGCCAGCAGTCCGACGGGAAGAACATACGAGCAGTACTTC,CASSPTGRTYEQYF
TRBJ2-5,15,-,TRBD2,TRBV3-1,TGTGCCAGCAGCTCTCGGGGGGGGCGAGAGGAGACCCAGTACTTC,CASSSRGGREETQYF
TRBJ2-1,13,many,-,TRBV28,TGTGCCAGCAGACAGGGAAACTACAATGAGCAGTTCTTC,CASRQGNYNEQFF
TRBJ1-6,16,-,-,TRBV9,TGTGCCAGCAGCGTCGGAGCGGGCACATTTAATTCACCCCTCCACTTT,CASSVGAGTFNSPLHF
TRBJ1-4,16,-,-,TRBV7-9,TGTGCCAGCAGCTTAAGCGGGTCCAGGGTTTATGAAAAACTGTTTTTT,CASSLSGSRVYEKLFF
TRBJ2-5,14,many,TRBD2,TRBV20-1,TGCAGTGCTAGAGATCCCACTAGCGTAGAGACCCAGTACTTC,CSARDPTSVETQYF
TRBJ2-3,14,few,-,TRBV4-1,TGCGCCAGCAGCCAAGATAGCCCCACAGATACGCAGTATTTT,CASSQDSPTDTQYF
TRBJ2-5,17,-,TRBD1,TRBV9,TGTGCCAGCAGCACCCCCCGGCAGGGGGCCCCCCAAGAGACCCAGTACTTC,CASSTPRQGAPQETQYF
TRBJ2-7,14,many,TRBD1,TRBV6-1,TGTGCCAGCAGTCCGCGGACAGGGTTACACGAGCAGTACTTC,CASSPRTGLHEQYF
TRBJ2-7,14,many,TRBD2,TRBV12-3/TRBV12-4,TGTGCCAGCAGTATAGCGGGAGTCTCCTACGAGCAGTACTTC,CASSIAGVSYEQYF
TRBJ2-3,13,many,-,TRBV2,TGTGCCAGCAATGAGAACCAGTCAGATACGCAGTATTTT,CASNENQSDTQYF
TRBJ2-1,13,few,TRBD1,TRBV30,TGTGCCTGGAGTCACAGGGGGCCCCAGGAGCAGTTCTTC,CAWSHRGPQEQFF
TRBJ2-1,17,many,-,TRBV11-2,TGTGCCAGCAGCCCCAATTTGGGGGCGGTGGGGTACAATGAGCAGTTCTTC,CASSPNLGAVGYNEQFF
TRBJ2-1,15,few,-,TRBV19,TGTGCCAGTAGTGTAACTACAGGGTGGGACAATGAGCAGTTCTTC,CASSVTTGWDNEQFF
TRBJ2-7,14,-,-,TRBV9,TGTGCCAGCAGCCCCGCAAGGAGCTCCTACGAGCAGTACTTC,CASSPARSSYEQYF
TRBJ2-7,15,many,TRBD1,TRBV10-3,TGTGCCATCACTAACCCCGACAGGGCCTCCTACGAGCAGTACTTC,CAITNPDRASYEQYF
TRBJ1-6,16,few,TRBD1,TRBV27,TGTGCCAGCAGTTCCCGTACAGGGGCCAATAATTCACCCCTCCACTTT,CASSSRTGANNSPLHF
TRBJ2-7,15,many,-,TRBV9,TGTGCCAGCAGCGTAGCGGGGAAGAGCTTCTACGAGCAGTACTTC,CASSVAGKSFYEQYF
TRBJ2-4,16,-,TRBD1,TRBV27,TGTGCCAGCAGTTCCGACCGGGACAGGGTCAAAAACATTCAGTACTTC,CASSSDRDRVKNIQYF
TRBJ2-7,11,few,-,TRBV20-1,TGCAGTGCTACCTATACCTACGAGCAGTACTTC,CSATYTYEQYF
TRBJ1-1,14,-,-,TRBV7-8,TGTGCCAGCAGCAAAGCGGACAGTCTCACTGAAGCTTTCTTT,CASSKADSLTEAFF
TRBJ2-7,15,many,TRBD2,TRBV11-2,TGTGCCAGCAGCACGAGAAGGGGACTAGCGGGCGAGCAGTACTTC,CASSTRRGLAGEQYF
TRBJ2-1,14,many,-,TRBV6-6,TGTGCCAGCAGTTACCGGGACATATCGAATGAGCAGTTCTTC,CASSYRDISNEQFF
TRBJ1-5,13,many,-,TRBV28,TGTGCCAGCAGGGGGGGGGACAATCAGCCCCAGCATTTT,CASRGGDNQPQHF
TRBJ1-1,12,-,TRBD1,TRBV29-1,TGCAGCGCCGACAGGGGCAACACTGAAGCTTTCTTT,CSADRGNTEAFF
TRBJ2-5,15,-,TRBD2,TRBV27,TGTGCCAGCAGTTTCGGCGGGAGTCGAGGAGAGACCCAGTACTTC,CASSFGGSRGETQYF
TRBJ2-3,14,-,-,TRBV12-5,TGTGCCAGTGGTTTTGGGTACGGCACAGATACGCAGTATTTT,CASGFGYGTDTQYF
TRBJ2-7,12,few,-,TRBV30,TGTGCCTGGAGTGTACAGGGTCTGGAGCAGTACTTC,CAWSVQGLEQYF
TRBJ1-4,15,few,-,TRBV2,TGTGCCAGCAGCCGAAGTGGAGGATCAGGCGAAAAACTGTTTTTT,CASSRSGGSGEKLFF
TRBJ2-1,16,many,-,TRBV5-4,TGTGCCAGCACTTCCCCCAAGCCGGGAGTCGTGAATGAGCAGTTCTTC,CASTSPKPGVVNEQFF
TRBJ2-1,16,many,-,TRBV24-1,TGTGCCACCAGTGGTCGAAGGGCCTCACGGTACAATGAGCAGTTCTTC,CATSGRRASRYNEQFF
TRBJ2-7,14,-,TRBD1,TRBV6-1,TGTGCCAGCAGTAGGGACAGAGCAACTGGCGAGCAGTACTTC,CASSRDRATGEQYF
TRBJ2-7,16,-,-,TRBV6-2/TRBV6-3,TGTGCCAGCAGTTACCAAGGTACCGTACGTACCTTCGAGCAGTACTTC,CASSYQGTVRTFEQYF
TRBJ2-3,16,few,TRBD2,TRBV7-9,TGTGCCAGCAGCTTAATGGAACTAGCGGGAGGAGATACGCAGTATTTT,CASSLMELAGGDTQYF
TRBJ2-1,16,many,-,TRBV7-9,TGTGCCAGCAGCCGTGGGGAGGACTACCCTCTTAGTGAGCAGTTCTTC,CASSRGEDYPLSEQFF
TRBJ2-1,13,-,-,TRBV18,TGTGCCAGCTCACCGAGGGCCTCGGATGAGCAGTTCTTC,CASSPRASDEQFF
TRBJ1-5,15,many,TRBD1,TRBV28,TGTGCCAGCAGGTACAGGGGGCCGGGAAATCAGCCCCAGCATTTT,CASRYRGPGNQPQHF
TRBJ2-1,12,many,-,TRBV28,TGTGCCAGCAGTTGCCGGGACTGTGAGCAGTTCTTC,CASSCRDCEQFF
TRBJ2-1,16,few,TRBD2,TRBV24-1,TGTGCCACCAGTGAACTGAGCGGGAGGGCGGGTAATGAGCAGTTCTTC,CATSELSGRAGNEQFF
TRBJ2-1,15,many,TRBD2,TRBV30,TGTGCCTGGAGTGTAAGGCGGGGGGGATACAATGAGCAGTTCTTC,CAWSVRRGGYNEQFF
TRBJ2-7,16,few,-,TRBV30,TGTGCCTGGAGTGGACAGAGAAGGCTTATGTCCTACGAGCAGTACTTC,CAWSGQRRLMSYEQYF
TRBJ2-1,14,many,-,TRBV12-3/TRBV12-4,TGTGCCAGCAGTCCCCGCGACGGGCTTAGGGAGCAGTTCTTC,CASSPRDGLREQFF
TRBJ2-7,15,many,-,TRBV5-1,TGCGCCAGCAGCTTGGTCTCCGACAGGCGTACCGAGCAGTACTTC,CASSLVSDRRTEQYF
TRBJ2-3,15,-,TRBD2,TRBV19,TGTGCCAGTAGTATAGTACTAGCGTCCACAGATACGCAGTATTTT,CASSIVLASTDTQYF
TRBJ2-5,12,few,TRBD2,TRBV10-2,TGCGCCAGCAGTGAGTCGTTAGCGGGATGGTACTTC,CASSESLAGWYF
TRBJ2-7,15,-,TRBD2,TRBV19,TGTGCCAGTAGTACGGGACTAGCGGGGCCATACGAGCAGTACTTC,CASSTGLAGPYEQYF